This T cell receptor beta chain was captured in a study of cytomegalovirus exposure and HLA in healthy donors. Researchers ran the PCR with 60 Vbeta and 13 Jbeta primers. Clones were sequenced by immunoSEQ multiplex PCR, and TCRdb holds only the in-frame ones, with some missing. The profile shows under 150,000 clones, roughly 10% of them singletons. With 5 bases clipped from V and 4 bases from J, the junction kept 5 bases outside the gene matches. This CDR3 is built from 14 residues. Germline-derived CDR1 and CDR2 are SNHLY and FYNNEI. This clone turned up a few times. As yet, its antigen is unknown. Findings and caveats of the study: There was a cluster of highly shared sequence variants that was likely a sequencing artifact. The majority of TCR sequences were rare, yet some public TCRs appeared in many donors.

J is TRBJ2-7 and V is TRBV2, with 10 nucleotides matching TRBD2. The sample taken for sequencing was PBMCs. This sequence originates from a male donor in good health and CMV-seronegative. CDR3: CASSQGLATYEQYF. Here the CDR3 DNA reads TGTGCCAGCAGTCAGGGACTAGCGACGTACGAGCAGTACTTC.